The 23 T cell receptor beta chains presented below share a single source sample, sequenced in a study of T-cell memory formation after mild COVID-19. TCRdb passed the 5' RACE reads through MiXCR, listing each CDR3 protein once. The sample has some 160,000 distinct CDR3 sequences; 13% are singletons. The specimen was PBMCs or a T cell subset sorted from them (not recorded which). The receptors derive from a man younger than 35 who had mild COVID-19 (a few samples of this study predate the infection). Cell type and time point are not known.

This clonotype was found many times. This chain links TRBV7-2 with TRBJ2-1, with TRBD2 identical over 12 bases. Germline V CDR1 and CDR2: SGHTA, FQGNSA. The CDR3 spans 17 residues. The J segment lost 5 bases and the V segment lost 2 bases, leaving 7 bases of the junction unmatched. DNA of the CDR3: TGTGCCAGCAGCTTAATGCCTAGCGGGGGGGCTCACAATGAGCAGTTCTTC. It codes for CASSLMPSGGAHNEQFF.

CDR3: CASSRTGGVNTEAFF. The CDR3 region has the DNA TGTGCCAGCAGTCGTACAGGAGGGGTGAACACTGAAGCTTTCTTT. The rearrangement uses TRBV12-3 or TRBV12-4 and TRBJ1-1; D perhaps matches TRBD1 (5 bases). V shed 5 bases and J shed 0 bases, with 13 bases lying between them. CDR3 length: 15 residues.

The chain is built from TRBV9 and TRBJ2-3, with D perhaps matching TRBD2 (6 bases). Germline CDR1 SGDLS, CDR2 YYNGEE. Trimming took off 4 bases at V and 3 bases at J, with 15 bases between the two ends. This CDR3 is built from 15 residues. The CDR3 protein is CASSPRAGRTDTQYF. DNA of the CDR3: TGTGCCAGCAGCCCTCGGGCAGGGAGGACAGATACGCAGTATTTT.

This clonotype was picked up a small number of times. This rearrangement joins TRBV9 to TRBJ2-2, with 10 bases fitting TRBD1. J was trimmed by 5 bases and V by 3 bases; bases with no gene match: 4. The CDR3 is 15 amino acids. Germline V gives CDR1 SGDLS, CDR2 YYNGEE. The CDR3 reads CASSADRGQTGELFF. The CDR3 bases are TGTGCCAGCAGCGCCGACAGGGGGCAGACCGGGGAGCTGTTTTTT. The entire variable domain, with the rest obtained from reference TRBV9 and TRBJ2-2, is as follows: DSGVTQTPKHLITATGQRVTLRCSPRSGDLSVYWYQQSLDQGLQFLIQYYNGEERAKGNILERFSAQQFPDLHSELNLSSLELGDSALYFCASSADRGQTGELFFGEGSRLTVL.

In its sample, this clonotype was seen a few times. The chain is built from TRBV20-1 and TRBJ1-4, with D possibly being TRBD1 (6 bases). CDR1 is DFQATT and CDR2 is SNEGSKA in the germline V gene (reference sequence). This CDR3 has 13 amino acids. With 3 bases removed from V and 3 bases from J, the gap between germline ends came to 8 bases. The CDR3 DNA is TGCAGTGCTAGCGGGGGGCCTAATGAAAAACTGTTTTTT. Protein product: CSASGGPNEKLFF.

This clonotype was observed many times. This chain links TRBV5-1 with TRBJ2-2; unclear D gene. Germline CDR1 and CDR2: SGHRS and YFSETQ. V was clipped by 7 bases and J by 2 bases, with 9 bases between them. The CDR3 runs 13 residues. CDR3 protein: CASHTGNTGELFF. CDR3 sequence (DNA): TGCGCCAGCCATACGGGCAACACCGGGGAGCTGTTTTTT. The full variable domain, completed using reference TRBV5-1 and TRBJ2-2, is KAGVTQTPRYLIKTRGQQVTLSCSPISGHRSVSWYQQTPGQGLQFLFEYFSETQRNKGNFPGRFSGRQFSNSRSEMNVSTLELGDSALYLCASHTGNTGELFFGEGSRLTVL.

The chain couples TRBV10-3 to TRBJ2-3, with TRBD1 matching 11 bases. Germline values: CDR1 ENHRY, CDR2 SYGVKD. Trimming took 4 bases from V and 4 from J; bases not matched to a gene: 7. There are 16 residues in the CDR3. The CDR3 region has the DNA TGTGCCATCAGTGGATCCGGGACAGGGGGATCAGATACGCAGTATTTT. It yields the protein CAISGSGTGGSDTQYF.

This clonotype was observed a few times. This sequence joins TRBV5-1 and TRBJ2-2; possible D gene TRBD1, 6 bases. The V end was cut by 2 bases, the J end by 4 bases, with 9 bases between. CDR1 is SGHRS, CDR2 YFSETQ, per germline. The CDR3 spans 14 residues. CDR3 amino acids: CASSFVQGTGELFF. CDR3 DNA sequence: TGCGCCAGCAGCTTCGTACAGGGCACCGGGGAGCTGTTTTTT.

CDR3 loop: CASSPAASTDTQYF. DNA of the CDR3: TGTGCCAGCTCACCTGCAGCTAGCACAGATACGCAGTATTTT. This chain joins TRBV18 and TRBJ2-3, with D uncertain. V shed 3 bases and J shed 0 bases, with 7 bases lying between them. The length of the CDR3 is 14 residues. The germline gives CDR1 KGHSH, CDR2 LQKENI.

This clonotype was observed many times. This chain uses TRBV6-5 with TRBJ1-2; 12 bases are a match to TRBD1. With 0 bases clipped from V and 8 bases from J, the junction kept 7 bases outside the gene matches. The CDR3 spans 16 residues. The V gene's germline CDR1 is MNHEY and CDR2 SVGAGI. CDR3 coding DNA: TGTGCCAGCAGTTACTCGCCGGGACAGGGGGCGCGAGGCTACACCTTC. Its protein product is CASSYSPGQGARGYTF.

The V gene is TRBV20-1, the J gene TRBJ2-7; D ambiguous. The germline gives CDR1 DFQATT, CDR2 SNEGSKA (reference sequence). Trimming cost V 3 bases and J 0 bases, with 15 bases left between them. This CDR3 contains 15 residues. CDR3 nucleotide sequence: TGCAGTGCTAGTTCAGTCAGGTCGAGCTCCTACGAGCAGTACTTC. The encoded protein is CSASSVRSSSYEQYF.

This clonotype came up a few times. The chain joins TRBV7-9 to TRBJ1-1; D gene unclear. From germline, CDR1 is SEHNR and CDR2 FQNEAQ (reference sequence). The CDR3 runs 15 residues. Trimming pared 2 bases from V and 0 bases from J, leaving 10 bases between. CDR3 residues: CASSLIPELNTEAFF. DNA for the CDR3: TGTGCCAGCAGCTTAATCCCGGAATTGAACACTGAAGCTTTCTTT.

The chain combines TRBV20-1 with TRBJ1-5, with no clear D. Germline CDR1 DFQATT, CDR2 SNEGSKA (reference sequence). The CDR3 has 14 amino acids. Trimming removed 1 base from V and 6 bases from J, with 13 bases in between. Here the CDR3 reads CSARVGRVGQPQHF. DNA for the CDR3: TGCAGTGCTAGAGTGGGAAGGGTAGGTCAGCCCCAGCATTTT.

The chain recombines TRBV6-5 with TRBJ1-2, with 10 bases lining up with TRBD1. This CDR3 is built from 14 residues. Trimming took 2 bases from V and 8 from J; bases not matched to a gene: 5. Looked up from germline, CDR1 is MNHEY and CDR2 is SVGAGI. CDR3 residues: CASSYAGTGVGYTF. CDR3 coding DNA: TGTGCCAGCAGTTACGCCGGGACAGGGGTAGGCTACACCTTC.

A few counts support this clonotype. The chain combines TRBV2 with TRBJ1-5; possibly TRBD1 for D (6 bases). Germline V gene lookup returns CDR1 SNHLY and CDR2 FYNNEI. Trimming removed 5 bases at V and 5 bases at J, with 13 bases between. There are 14 residues in the CDR3. DNA of the CDR3: TGTGCCAGCAGTTCTACGGCAGGGGATCAGCCCCAGCATTTT. Translating gives CASSSTAGDQPQHF.

This chain joins TRBV6-5 and TRBJ2-7; 7 nucleotides agree with TRBD1. The J segment lost 9 bases and the V segment lost 6 bases, leaving 14 bases of the junction unmatched. Germline-derived CDR1 and CDR2 are MNHEY and SVGAGI. The CDR3 has 14 residues. CDR3: CASSRPGQPLGQYF. CDR3 DNA sequence: TGTGCCAGCAGCCGACCGGGACAGCCCCTGGGGCAGTACTTC.

This clonotype showed up just a few times. This chain connects TRBV20-1 to TRBJ2-5; no firm D call. This CDR3 spans 14 amino acids. Trimming removed 0 bases at V and 5 bases at J, with 13 bases between. Germline loops: CDR1 DFQATT, CDR2 SNEGSKA (reference sequence). The CDR3 is CSARDLASPETQYF. As DNA, the CDR3 is TGCAGTGCTAGAGATTTAGCCTCTCCGGAGACCCAGTACTTC.

This chain joins TRBV7-3 and TRBJ2-3; D remains ambiguous. V was cut by 3 bases and J by 2 bases, with 6 bases left in between. The CDR3 spans 13 residues. CDR1 and CDR2 (germline): SGHTA, FQGTGA. The CDR3 here is CASSFTDTDTQYF. The CDR3 DNA reads TGTGCCAGCAGCTTCACCGACACAGATACGCAGTATTTT.

This clonotype has more than one count but fewer than ten. The rearrangement links TRBV7-2 to TRBJ1-1, with D perhaps matching TRBD1 (6 bases). Trimming removed 1 base at V and 0 bases at J, with 12 bases between. Germline loops: CDR1 SGHTA, CDR2 FQGNSA. CDR3 length: 16 residues. CDR3 nucleotides: TGTGCCAGCAGCTTAGTGGGCTGGGACATGAACACTGAAGCTTTCTTT. This sequence encodes CASSLVGWDMNTEAFF.

This sequence joins TRBV6-5 and TRBJ1-1; D not certain. V was clipped by 6 bases and J by 2 bases, with 16 bases between them. The length of the CDR3 is 15 residues. In germline, CDR1 is MNHEY, CDR2 SVGAGI. The CDR3 spells CASSPRWEPNTEAFF. Written as DNA, the CDR3 is TGTGCCAGCAGCCCGCGCTGGGAACCCAACACTGAAGCTTTCTTT.

This clonotype was found a few times. The chain couples TRBV7-2 to TRBJ2-3, with unresolved D. V lost 3 bases and J 0 bases, leaving 10 bases between the germline ends. CDR3 length equals 15 residues. Germline V gene data show CDR1 as SGHTA and CDR2 as FQGNSA. Written as DNA, the CDR3 is TGTGCCAGCAGCTTGATCACCTTAAGCACAGATACGCAGTATTTT. It translates to CASSLITLSTDTQYF. Filled out from reference TRBV7-2 and TRBJ2-3, the complete variable domain reads GAGVSQSPSNKVTEKGKDVELRCDPISGHTALYWYRQSLGQGLEFLIYFQGNSAPDKSGLPSDRFSAERTGGSVSTLTIQRTQQEDSAVYLCASSLITLSTDTQYFGPGTRLTVL.

This chain joins TRBV28 and TRBJ1-1, with TRBD1 as a possible D gene (5 bases). V was cut by 6 bases and J by 1 base, with 18 bases left in between. The CDR3 has 16 residues. Germline CDR1 and CDR2: MDHEN and SYDVKM. DNA for the CDR3: TGTGCCAGCAGAAGTCCCGCGACAAGGGGGAACACTGAAGCTTTCTTT. The encoded protein is CASRSPATRGNTEAFF. Combining the CDR3 with reference TRBV28 and TRBJ1-1 gives the whole variable domain DVKVTQSSRYLVKRTGEKVFLECVQDMDHENMFWYRQDPGLGLRLIYFSYDVKMKEKGDIPEGYSVSREKKERFSLILESASTNQTSMYLCASRSPATRGNTEAFFGQGTRLTVV.

This clonotype was found a few times. J is TRBJ2-3 and V is TRBV5-1; 8 bases agree with TRBD2. Looked up from germline, CDR1 is SGHRS and CDR2 is YFSETQ. V gave up 4 bases and J gave up 6 bases; unmatched junction bases: 4. The CDR3 is 13 residues long. CDR3 DNA: TGCGCCAGCAGCCTGACTAGCGACGATACGCAGTATTTT. Its translation: CASSLTSDDTQYF. The entire variable domain, with the rest obtained from reference TRBV5-1 and TRBJ2-3, is as follows: KAGVTQTPRYLIKTRGQQVTLSCSPISGHRSVSWYQQTPGQGLQFLFEYFSETQRNKGNFPGRFSGRQFSNSRSEMNVSTLELGDSALYLCASSLTSDDTQYFGPGTRLTVL.